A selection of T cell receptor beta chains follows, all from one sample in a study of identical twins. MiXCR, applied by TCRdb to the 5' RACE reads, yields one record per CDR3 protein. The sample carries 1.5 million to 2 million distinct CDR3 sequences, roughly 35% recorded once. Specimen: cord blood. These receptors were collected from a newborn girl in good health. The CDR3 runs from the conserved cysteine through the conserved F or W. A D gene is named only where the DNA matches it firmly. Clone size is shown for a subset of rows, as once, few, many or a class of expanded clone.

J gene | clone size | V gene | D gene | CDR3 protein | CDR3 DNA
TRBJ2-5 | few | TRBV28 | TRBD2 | CASSFGPSGHQETQYF | TGTGCCAGCAGTTTCGGGCCTAGCGGCCATCAAGAGACCCAGTACTTC
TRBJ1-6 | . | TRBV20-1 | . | CSARVLYSYNSPLHF | TGCAGTGCTAGAGTGCTGTACTCCTATAATTCACCCCTCCACTTT
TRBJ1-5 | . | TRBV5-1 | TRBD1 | CASSLGTDNQPRHF | TGCGCCAGCAGCCTGGGGACAGACAATCAGCCCCGGCATTTT
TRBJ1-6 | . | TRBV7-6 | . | CASSLRAGGNNSPLHF | TGTGCCAGCAGCTTAAGGGCTGGTGGTAATAATTCACCCCTCCACTTT
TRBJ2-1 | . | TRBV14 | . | CASSRHDRNEQFF | TGTGCCAGCAGCCGCCACGACAGAAATGAGCAGTTCTTC
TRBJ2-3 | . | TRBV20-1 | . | CEGAVGYTQYF | TGCGAGGGCGCGGTTGGGTATACGCAGTATTTT
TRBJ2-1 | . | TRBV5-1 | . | CASSLAISSCNEQFF | TGCGCCAGCAGCTTGGCAATTAGCTCCTGCAATGAGCAGTTCTTC
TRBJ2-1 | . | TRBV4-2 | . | CASSQGQGATTNYNEQFF | TGTGCCAGCAGCCAAGGGCAGGGCGCTACGACAAACTACAATGAGCAGTTCTTC
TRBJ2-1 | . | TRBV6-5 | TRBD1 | CASSRQGDPYNEQFF | TGTGCCAGCAGTCGACAGGGGGACCCCTACAATGAGCAGTTCTTC
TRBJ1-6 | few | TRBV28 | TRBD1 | CASSLDRSGSPLHF | TGTGCCAGCAGTTTGGACAGGTCAGGCTCACCCCTCCACTTT
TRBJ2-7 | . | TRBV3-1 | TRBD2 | CASSQDLGTRREQYF | TGTGCCAGCAGCCAAGATCTGGGGACTAGGAGGGAGCAGTACTTC
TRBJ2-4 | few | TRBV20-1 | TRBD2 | CSASIASGGSKNIQYF | TGCAGTGCTAGTATTGCAAGCGGGGGATCCAAAAACATTCAGTACTTC
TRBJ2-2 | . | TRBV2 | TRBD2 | CASITGTSGYTGELFF | TGTGCCAGCATAACCGGGACTAGCGGATACACCGGGGAGCTGTTTTTT
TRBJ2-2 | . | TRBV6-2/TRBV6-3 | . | CASKLLIGSGELFF | TGTGCCAGCAAGCTTTTAATAGGGTCCGGGGAGCTGTTTTTT
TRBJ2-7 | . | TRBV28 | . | CASAPRGRDCLFSYEQYF | TGTGCCAGTGCTCCCAGGGGCAGGGACTGTCTCTTTTCCTACGAGCAGTACTTC
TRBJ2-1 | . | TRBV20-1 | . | CIARDPSNEQFF | TGCATTGCTAGAGATCCCAGCAATGAGCAGTTCTTC
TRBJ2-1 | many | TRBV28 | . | CASSLHPPGGRNEQFF | TGTGCCAGCAGTTTACATCCTCCGGGCGGGCGGAATGAGCAGTTCTTC
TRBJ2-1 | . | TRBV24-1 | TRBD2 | CATSDLHLTSGRIDNEQFF | TGTGCCACCAGTGATTTGCATTTGACTAGCGGGAGGATAGACAATGAGCAGTTCTTC
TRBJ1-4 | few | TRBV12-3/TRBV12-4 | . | CASSPPGFELFF | TGTGCCAGCAGCCCCCCAGGGTTCGAACTGTTTTTT
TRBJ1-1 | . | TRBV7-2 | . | CASSLAYRIGEAFF | TGTGCCAGCAGCTTAGCGTACAGGATCGGTGAAGCTTTCTTT
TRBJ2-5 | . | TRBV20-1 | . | CSARAWGQRSTQYF | TGCAGTGCTAGAGCTTGGGGGCAGAGATCAACCCAGTACTTC
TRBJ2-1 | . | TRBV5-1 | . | CASSSGGGYGASYNEQFF | TGCGCCAGCAGCTCCGGTGGGGGTTATGGCGCATCCTACAATGAGCAGTTCTTC
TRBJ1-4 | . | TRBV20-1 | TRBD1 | CSAHQGASGEKLFF | TGCAGTGCTCATCAGGGGGCGTCGGGTGAAAAACTGTTTTTT
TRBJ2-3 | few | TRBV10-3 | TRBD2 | CAISPTSADTQYF | TGTGCCATCAGCCCGACTAGCGCAGATACGCAGTATTTT
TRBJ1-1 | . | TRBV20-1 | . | CSASSGHLFNTEAFF | TGCAGTGCTAGTTCGGGACACCTCTTTAACACTGAAGCTTTCTTT